A selection of T cell receptor beta chains follows, all from one sample in a study of early T cells in non-severe SARS-CoV-2 infection. TCRdb re-called the 5' RACE reads with MiXCR, one entry per CDR3 protein. The data hold approximately 50,000 distinct CDR3 sequences, with 7.5% to 10% observed a single time. What was sequenced was whole blood. The origin of the receptors is an adult who was a healthcare worker with PCR-confirmed SARS-CoV-2 infection or an uninfected control (not recorded which). Both conserved end residues are part of each CDR3. D genes are given only for firm matches. The listing skips clone size in some rows; elsewhere it reads once, few, many or a size class.

.	TRBV15	16	TRBJ2-3	few	CATSTQGTGGTDTQYF	TGTGCCACCAGCACACAAGGAACGGGCGGCACAGATACGCAGTATTTT
.	TRBV27	15	TRBJ2-3	few	CASKSGVTSTDTQYF	TGTGCCAGCAAGTCTGGGGTAACTAGCACAGATACGCAGTATTTT
.	TRBV6-5	13	TRBJ2-1	many	CASSYRRNNEQFF	TGTGCCAGCAGTTATAGAAGAAACAATGAGCAGTTCTTC
.	TRBV24-1	14	TRBJ2-6	many	CATSDGDEANVLTF	TGTGCCACCAGTGATGGGGACGAGGCCAACGTCCTGACTTTC
TRBD1	TRBV6-5	12	TRBJ1-1	many	CASRRTGSEAFF	TGTGCCAGCAGGCGGACAGGGTCTGAAGCTTTCTTT
.	TRBV20-1	15	TRBJ2-1	.	CSARDRILAYNEQFF	TGCAGTGCTAGAGATCGTATACTAGCTTACAATGAGCAGTTCTTC
TRBD2	TRBV28	17	TRBJ2-3	many	CASRGVGLAGGSDTQYF	TGTGCCAGCAGAGGAGTGGGACTAGCGGGAGGATCCGATACGCAGTATTTT
.	TRBV12-3/TRBV12-4	14	TRBJ1-5	few	CASSSRVSNQPQHF	TGTGCCAGCAGTTCCAGGGTTAGCAATCAGCCCCAGCATTTT
.	TRBV30	13	TRBJ1-1	few	CAWNPGVGTEAFF	TGTGCCTGGAATCCCGGCGTGGGCACTGAAGCTTTCTTT
.	TRBV12-3/TRBV12-4	15	TRBJ2-1	many	CASSPSTVFHNEQFF	TGTGCCAGCAGCCCCTCTACCGTATTTCACAATGAGCAGTTCTTC
TRBD1	TRBV28	16	TRBJ2-3	many	CASSLGQGAYTDTQYF	TGTGCCAGCAGCTTGGGACAGGGGGCCTACACAGATACGCAGTATTTT
TRBD2	TRBV20-1	13	TRBJ2-5	.	CSMGLAGTETQYF	TGCAGTATGGGACTAGCGGGTACCGAGACCCAGTACTTC
.	TRBV12-3/TRBV12-4	12	TRBJ1-2	.	CASSSLGSGYTF	TGTGCCAGCAGTTCCCTCGGGTCCGGCTACACCTTC
TRBD2	TRBV20-1	15	TRBJ2-5	.	CSARDPAGGVETQYF	TGCAGTGCTAGAGATCCAGCGGGAGGGGTGGAGACCCAGTACTTC
TRBD2	TRBV29-1	14	TRBJ2-3	few	CSLRGAGVADTQYF	TGCAGCCTTCGGGGAGCGGGAGTAGCAGATACGCAGTATTTT
.	TRBV28	11	TRBJ1-1	.	CASSRITEAFF	TGTGCCAGCAGCCGAATCACTGAAGCTTTCTTT
TRBD2	TRBV6-1	16	TRBJ2-1	many	CASSGSIAGGLGEQFF	TGTGCCAGCAGTGGATCAATAGCGGGAGGCTTGGGTGAGCAGTTCTTC
.	TRBV20-1	13	TRBJ1-1	.	CSAPPGGWTEAFF	TGCAGTGCTCCGCCCGGGGGATGGACTGAAGCTTTCTTT
TRBD2	TRBV29-1	20	TRBJ2-3	few	CSVSPVGLAGKEGPTDTQYF	TGCAGCGTCTCCCCGGTGGGACTAGCGGGAAAGGAGGGCCCCACAGATACGCAGTATTTT
.	TRBV5-1	15	TRBJ1-4	.	CASSLGASSNEKLFF	TGCGCCAGCAGCTTGGGGGCATCATCTAATGAAAAACTGTTTTTT
TRBD1	TRBV28	17	TRBJ1-2	few	CASSLGGTGGPNYGYTF	TGTGCCAGCAGTTTAGGCGGGACAGGGGGACCCAACTATGGCTACACCTTC
TRBD2	TRBV7-8	14	TRBJ2-7	many	CASSPGLAAYEQYF	TGTGCCAGCAGCCCCGGACTAGCAGCTTACGAGCAGTACTTC
.	TRBV19	13	TRBJ2-7	.	CASSIGANYEQYF	TGTGCCAGTAGTATAGGGGCTAACTACGAGCAGTACTTC
TRBD2	TRBV7-9	15	TRBJ2-7	.	CASSLAGGPIDEQYF	TGTGCCAGCAGCTTAGCGGGAGGGCCTATCGACGAGCAGTACTTC
.	TRBV30	15	TRBJ1-5	many	CAWRGLGGSNQPQHF	TGTGCCTGGAGAGGACTTGGCGGGAGCAATCAGCCCCAGCATTTT
.	TRBV4-3	15	TRBJ2-3	few	CASSQEDHSTDTQYF	TGCGCCAGCAGCCAAGAGGACCATTCCACAGATACGCAGTATTTT
.	TRBV4-3	13	TRBJ1-5	many	CASSQGDGQPQHF	TGCGCCAGCAGCCAAGGAGATGGTCAGCCCCAGCATTTT
.	TRBV20-1	11	TRBJ2-4	few	CSARWEDIQYF	TGCAGTGCTAGATGGGAGGACATTCAGTACTTC
.	TRBV28	17	TRBJ2-1	few	CASSSPDRTSSYNEQFF	TGTGCCAGCAGTTCCCCTGACAGAACTAGCTCCTACAATGAGCAGTTCTTC
TRBD1	TRBV28	15	TRBJ2-1	.	CASTSGTGDYNEQFF	TGTGCCAGCACCTCCGGGACAGGGGACTACAATGAGCAGTTCTTC
.	TRBV20-1	16	TRBJ2-1	many	CSASPPLGEYVDEQFF	TGCAGTGCTAGCCCACCTCTGGGGGAGTATGTGGATGAGCAGTTCTTC
TRBD2	TRBV20-1	16	TRBJ2-1	.	CSARRQIAGRMNEQFF	TGCAGTGCTAGACGCCAAATAGCGGGAAGGATGAATGAGCAGTTCTTC
.	TRBV3-2	19	TRBJ2-4	.	CASSYQTSGSFQAKNIQYF	TGTGCCAGCAGCTACCAGACTAGCGGGAGTTTTCAAGCCAAAAACATTCAGTACTTC
TRBD1	TRBV5-1	14	TRBJ2-3	many	CASSFGQGGDTQYF	TGCGCCAGCAGCTTCGGACAGGGTGGAGATACGCAGTATTTT
TRBD1	TRBV20-1	15	TRBJ2-3	many	CSARAGQGGTDTQYF	TGCAGTGCTAGAGCGGGACAGGGGGGCACAGATACGCAGTATTTT
.	TRBV6-1	15	TRBJ2-7	.	CASSDPGGAFYEQYF	TGTGCCAGCAGTGATCCCGGGGGCGCTTTCTACGAGCAGTACTTC
.	TRBV14	15	TRBJ2-7	many	CASSQAAGPGSEQYF	TGTGCCAGCAGCCAAGCGGCAGGGCCGGGTTCCGAGCAGTACTTC
.	TRBV6-5	16	TRBJ1-1	.	CASSPLTGAANTEAFF	TGTGCCAGCAGTCCGCTTACTGGGGCAGCGAACACTGAAGCTTTCTTT
.	TRBV20-1	13	TRBJ2-7	.	CSARRTPTYEQYF	TGCAGTGCTAGGAGGACCCCAACATACGAGCAGTACTTC
.	TRBV29-1	13	TRBJ2-2	many	CSVELANTGELFF	TGCAGCGTTGAATTAGCGAACACCGGGGAGCTGTTTTTT
TRBD1	TRBV7-8	13	TRBJ2-7	medium-sized	CASSDGTGGEQYF	TGTGCCAGCAGCGACGGGACAGGGGGCGAGCAGTACTTC
.	TRBV11-2	13	TRBJ2-2	many	CASSLESSGELFF	TGTGCCAGCAGCTTAGAGAGCTCCGGGGAGCTGTTTTTT
.	TRBV12-3/TRBV12-4	12	TRBJ1-1	few	CASSLQNTEAFF	TGTGCCAGCAGTTTACAGAACACTGAAGCTTTCTTT
.	TRBV6-5	13	TRBJ1-2	.	CASRDLSSGGYTF	TGTGCCAGCAGGGATCTAAGTTCTGGTGGCTACACCTTC
TRBD2	TRBV7-9	17	TRBJ2-5	many	CASSPPRASGDQETQYF	TGTGCCAGCAGCCCCCCAAGGGCTAGCGGGGACCAAGAGACCCAGTACTTC
.	TRBV24-1	13	TRBJ2-3	many	CATSAAYSSTQYF	TGTGCCACCAGTGCAGCGTACTCCTCTACGCAGTATTTT
TRBD2	TRBV7-8	18	TRBJ2-7	many	CASSFTSGSDAGSYEQYF	TGTGCCAGCAGCTTCACTAGCGGGAGCGACGCCGGCTCCTACGAGCAGTACTTC
.	TRBV6-1	13	TRBJ2-7	few	CASSAGGGYEQYF	TGTGCCAGCAGTGCTGGGGGCGGTTACGAGCAGTACTTC
.	TRBV20-1	13	TRBJ2-3	.	CSAPAASTDTQYF	TGCAGTGCTCCAGCGGCTAGCACAGATACGCAGTATTTT
.	TRBV19	16	TRBJ2-7	.	CASSDPRARSSYEQYF	TGTGCCAGTAGCGACCCGAGGGCTAGGAGCTCCTACGAGCAGTACTTC
TRBD2	TRBV9	15	TRBJ2-1	.	CASSPQLAAYNEQFF	TGTGCCAGCAGCCCCCAACTAGCGGCTTACAATGAGCAGTTCTTC
TRBD1	TRBV29-1	12	TRBJ2-1	many	CSAGTASYEQFF	TGCAGCGCCGGGACAGCCTCGTATGAGCAGTTCTTC
TRBD1	TRBV7-7	13	TRBJ2-3	many	CASSRGGADTQYF	TGTGCTAGCAGCCGAGGGGGCGCAGATACGCAGTATTTT